Presented here are 20 T cell receptor beta chains from one specimen sequenced in a study of shared clonotypes between healthy human individuals. Clones were read by immunoSEQ multiplex PCR, and TCRdb kept only the in-frame ones, dropping some. The sample lists 950,000 to 1,300,000 clones; 70% to 80% were seen once. Sequencing was carried out using memory CD4+ T cells sorted from blood. Subset: CD45RA-negative fraction. The origin of the receptors is a man aged 18-30 years in good health.

Here the CDR3 DNA reads TGTGCCAGCAGTCCTCTTGAGTCCTGGAATGAAAAACTGTTTTTT. Amino acid sequence: CASSPLESWNEKLFF. This chain uses TRBV28 with TRBJ1-4; D is ambiguous. V was trimmed by 5 bases and J by 5 bases, leaving 15 bases between them. The CDR3 runs 15 residues. The germline gives CDR1 MDHEN, CDR2 SYDVKM.

This clone showed up many times. The V gene is TRBV5-1, the J gene TRBJ1-1; D unresolved. V gave up 4 bases and J gave up 0 bases, with 13 bases separating them. The CDR3 consists of 15 residues. Germline loops: CDR1 SGHRS, CDR2 YFSETQ. CDR3 in DNA: TGCGCCAGCAGCCCTGATTTTACAGTGAACACTGAAGCTTTCTTT. Its protein is CASSPDFTVNTEAFF.

The chain is built from TRBV2 and TRBJ2-7; D is undetermined. V shed 7 bases and J shed 2 bases, with 15 bases lying between them. Germline CDR1 is SNHLY and CDR2 is FYNNEI. The CDR3 runs 14 residues. The CDR3 DNA reads as TGTGCCAGCAACTTGGGGTTCCCTCCCTACGAGCAGTACTTC. This sequence encodes CASNLGFPPYEQYF.

As concerns this clone: A much larger clonotype is one base distant, so this may be a read error. Other DNA sequences in the same sample also yield this CDR3. This chain uses TRBV28 with TRBJ2-5, with no clear D. V was clipped by 2 bases and J by 5 bases, with 3 bases between them. The CDR3 consists of 11 residues. CDR1 is MDHEN and CDR2 is SYDVKM in the germline V gene. CDR3 region: CASSLRETQYF. CDR3 nucleotides: TGTGCCAGCAGTTTACGGGAGACCCAGTACTTC.

CDR3 nucleotide sequence: TGTGCCAGCAGCCGTCGGGGGGGCGGATCGGAGACCCAGTACTTC. Its translation: CASSRRGGGSETQYF. The genes are TRBV13 and TRBJ2-5, with TRBD2 matching over 8 bases. CDR1 PRHDT and CDR2 FYEKMQ come from the germline V gene (reference sequence). With V trimmed by 5 bases and J by 5 bases, 10 bases remained unmatched. The CDR3 totals 15 residues.

This rearrangement joins TRBV5-1 to TRBJ2-2; a possible D gene is TRBD1 (8 bases). Germline CDR1 is SGHRS and CDR2 is YFSETQ. The CDR3 loop spans 18 amino acids. The V end was cut by 0 bases, the J end by 6 bases, with 21 bases between. The CDR3 reads CASSLGPSGTGGAGELFF. DNA of the CDR3: TGCGCCAGCAGCTTGGGGCCCAGCGGGACAGGAGGGGCCGGGGAGCTGTTTTTT.

This clone appeared a single time. The rearrangement uses TRBV10-3 and TRBJ1-2, with a weak D call TRBD1 (6 bases). Germline-derived CDR1 and CDR2 are ENHRY and SYGVKD. This CDR3 has 15 amino acids. Trimming pared 6 bases from V and 0 bases from J, leaving 14 bases between. The CDR3 is CAIRQGGHSNYGYTF. The CDR3, as DNA: TGTGCCATCAGACAAGGGGGACATTCTAACTATGGCTACACCTTC.

V is TRBV9 and J is TRBJ1-1, with 9 bases aligning to TRBD1. CDR3 length equals 15 residues. Germline V gene lookup returns CDR1 SGDLS and CDR2 YYNGEE. Unmatched junction bases numbered 8, after V lost 3 bases and J lost 5 bases. CDR3 nucleotide sequence: TGTGCCAGCAGCGGTAAGCGGACAGGGGAAACTGAAGCTTTCTTT. Its protein product is CASSGKRTGETEAFF.

The V gene is TRBV6-1, the J gene TRBJ1-1; no reliable D call. Germline CDR1 is MNHNS and CDR2 is SASEGT. The CDR3 runs to 15 residues. The V end was cut by 0 bases, the J end by 2 bases, with 10 bases between. The DNA for the CDR3 is TGTGCCAGCAGTGAAGCGTGGCGGCTAAACACTGAAGCTTTCTTT. As protein: CASSEAWRLNTEAFF.

The chain has TRBV28 and TRBJ2-7; D not resolved. The CDR3 has 13 amino acids. Germline loops: CDR1 MDHEN, CDR2 SYDVKM. V lost 3 bases and J lost 1, with 7 bases in between. The CDR3 spells CASSFDMSYEQYF. The CDR3 DNA reads as TGTGCCAGCAGTTTCGACATGTCCTACGAGCAGTACTTC.

The genes are TRBV28 and TRBJ1-6, with D unresolved. V gave up 2 bases and J gave up 4 bases, with 9 bases separating them. The CDR3 totals 15 residues. CDR1 is MDHEN and CDR2 is SYDVKM in the germline V gene. The CDR3, as DNA: TGTGCCAGCAGTTTACCGGATTCGTATAATTCACCCCTCCACTTT. As protein: CASSLPDSYNSPLHF.

The gene calls are TRBV19 and TRBJ2-1; TRBD2 agrees at 8 bases. The CDR3 runs to 16 residues. Germline lookup yields CDR1 LNHDA and CDR2 SQIVND (reference sequence). V lost 5 bases and J lost 5; bases outside the gene matches: 11. CDR3 coding DNA: TGTGCCAGTAGTCAGTTGGGGCTAGCGGGCCACAATGAGCAGTTCTTC. Amino acid sequence: CASSQLGLAGHNEQFF.

The rearrangement uses TRBV4-3 and TRBJ1-2; D is perhaps TRBD1 (5 bases). The CDR3 spans 14 residues. V shed 4 bases and J shed 0 bases, with 9 bases lying between them. The germline gives CDR1 LGHNA, CDR2 YSLEER. CDR3 protein: CASSPGGSNYGYTF. CDR3 sequence (DNA): TGCGCCAGCAGCCCTGGGGGTTCTAACTATGGCTACACCTTC.

The CDR3 nucleotides are TGTGCCAGTAGTATGACTAGGAGGTACGAGCAGTACTTC. Translating gives CASSMTRRYEQYF. The rearrangement uses TRBV19 and TRBJ2-7; maybe TRBD2 (6 bases). The CDR3 contains 13 residues. CDR1 and CDR2 from the germline V gene are LNHDA and SQIVND (reference sequence). Trimming pared 3 bases from V and 4 bases from J, leaving 10 bases between.

The V call is TRBV30, the J call TRBJ2-3; D perhaps matches TRBD2 (5 bases). The V gene's germline CDR1 is GTSNPN and CDR2 SVGIG (reference sequence). CDR3 length: 14 residues. Trimming took 5 bases from V and 0 from J, leaving 12 bases between them. The chain's CDR3 is CAWALATSTDTQYF. DNA of the CDR3: TGTGCCTGGGCCTTAGCGACTAGCACAGATACGCAGTATTTT.

This clone came up a few times. The chain couples TRBV4-1 to TRBJ1-5, with a weak D call TRBD1 (5 bases). CDR3 length: 15 residues. V dropped 2 bases and J dropped 9 bases, with 17 bases sitting between them. Germline loops: CDR1 MGHRA, CDR2 YSYEKL. Here the CDR3 reads CASSQRDSGFLPQHF. In nucleotides, the CDR3 is TGCGCCAGCAGCCAACGGGACTCGGGATTCTTGCCCCAGCATTTT.

The chain is built from TRBV6-5 and TRBJ1-3, with D hard to call. The CDR3 spans 15 residues. From germline, CDR1 is MNHEY and CDR2 SVGAGI. V was clipped by 6 bases and J by 0 bases, with 12 bases between them. Written as DNA, the CDR3 is TGTGCCAGCAGCCTCGGATCGGGCTCTGGAAACACCATATATTTT. Its protein product is CASSLGSGSGNTIYF.

The rearrangement links TRBV4-1 to TRBJ2-1, with no clear D. The V gene's germline CDR1 is MGHRA and CDR2 YSYEKL. Trimming removed 0 bases from V and 3 bases from J, with 6 bases in between. CDR3 length: 14 residues. CDR3 coding DNA: TGCGCCAGCAGCCAAGACTACTTCTACAATGAGCAGTTCTTC. It specifies CASSQDYFYNEQFF.

The CDR3 spells CASSKEGRQGGRYEQYF. The CDR3 coding sequence is TGTGCCAGCAGCAAAGAGGGGCGACAGGGTGGGAGGTACGAGCAGTACTTC. This chain uses TRBV21-1 with TRBJ2-7; TRBD1, the table's D call, lacks a check against the DNA. TRBV21-1 is designated a pseudogene. The CDR3 loop spans 17 amino acids.

In its sample, this clone was seen a few times. V gene TRBV5-1 combines with J gene TRBJ2-5, with TRBD1 identical over 7 bases. V gave up 7 bases and J gave up 0 bases; unmatched junction bases: 0. Germline CDR1 and CDR2: SGHRS and YFSETQ. The CDR3 runs 12 residues. The CDR3 loop is CASGTDQETQYF. DNA for the CDR3: TGCGCCAGCGGGACAGACCAAGAGACCCAGTACTTC.